The entry below gives a single T cell receptor beta chain sequence along with its context. Its antigen is as yet unknown. Germline V gives CDR1 SGDLS, CDR2 YYNGEE. This CDR3 has 15 amino acids. V dropped 3 bases and J dropped 2; count of bases not matched to a gene: 4. The sample originates from a study of OX40 agonist ivuxolimab in advanced cancers. Across the study: Every 2 weeks, ivuxolimab was infused into the patients intravenously at between 0.01 and 10 mg/kg. Partial responses were achieved by three patients, one with hepatocellular carcinoma and two with cutaneous melanoma. Checkpoint inhibitors had been given previously to about 38% of patients.

General study results and limits: Low normalized clonal expansion also occurred in some nonresponding patients.

Profiling relied on immunoSEQ multiplex PCR, and the TCRdb table lists in-frame clones only, not all of them. The sample holds 74,000 or so clones, 90% to 95% seen once. This TCR derives from an adult with an advanced solid tumor such as melanoma, head and neck, liver or kidney cancer. V is TRBV9 and J is TRBJ2-7, with 11 positions matching TRBD2. The source was CD4+ or CD8+ T cells sorted from blood, collected in a trial of the OX40 agonist ivuxolimab. The CDR3 loop reads CASSAGTSGPYEQYF. The CDR3, as DNA: TGTGCCAGCAGCGCCGGGACTAGCGGCCCCTACGAGCAGTACTTC.